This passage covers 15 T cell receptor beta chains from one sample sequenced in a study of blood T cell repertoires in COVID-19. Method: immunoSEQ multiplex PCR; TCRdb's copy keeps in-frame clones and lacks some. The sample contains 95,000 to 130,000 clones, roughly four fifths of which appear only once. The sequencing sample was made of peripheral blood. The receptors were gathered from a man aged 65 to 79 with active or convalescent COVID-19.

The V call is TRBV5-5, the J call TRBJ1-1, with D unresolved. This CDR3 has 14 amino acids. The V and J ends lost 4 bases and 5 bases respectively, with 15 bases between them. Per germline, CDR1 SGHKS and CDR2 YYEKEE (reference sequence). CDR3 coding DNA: TGTGCCAGCAGCAGACAAACGGGAGGGACTGAAGCTTTCTTT. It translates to CASSRQTGGTEAFF.

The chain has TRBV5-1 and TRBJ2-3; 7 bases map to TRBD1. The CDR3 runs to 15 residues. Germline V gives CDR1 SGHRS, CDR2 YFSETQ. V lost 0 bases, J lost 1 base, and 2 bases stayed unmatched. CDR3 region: CASSLDGTGTDTQYF. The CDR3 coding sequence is TGCGCCAGCAGCTTGGACGGGACAGGCACAGATACGCAGTATTTT.

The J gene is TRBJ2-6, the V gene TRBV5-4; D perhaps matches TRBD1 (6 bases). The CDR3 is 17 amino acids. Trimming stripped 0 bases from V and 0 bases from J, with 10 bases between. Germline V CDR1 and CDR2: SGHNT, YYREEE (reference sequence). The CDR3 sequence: CASSLVRGSSGANVLTF. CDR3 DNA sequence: TGTGCCAGCAGCTTGGTAAGGGGGAGCTCTGGGGCCAACGTCCTGACTTTC. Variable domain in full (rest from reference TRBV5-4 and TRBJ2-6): ETGVTQSPTHLIKTRGQQVTLRCSSQSGHNTVSWYQQALGQGPQFIFQYYREEENGRGNFPPRFSGLQFPNYSSELNVNALELDDSALYLCASSLVRGSSGANVLTFGAGSRLTVL.

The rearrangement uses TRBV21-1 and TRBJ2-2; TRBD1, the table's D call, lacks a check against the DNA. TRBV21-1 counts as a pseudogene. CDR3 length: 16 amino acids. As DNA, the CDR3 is TGTGCCAGCAGTCCCCTCAGGGCCGGATTCACCGGGGAGCTGTTTTTT. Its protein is CASSPLRAGFTGELFF.

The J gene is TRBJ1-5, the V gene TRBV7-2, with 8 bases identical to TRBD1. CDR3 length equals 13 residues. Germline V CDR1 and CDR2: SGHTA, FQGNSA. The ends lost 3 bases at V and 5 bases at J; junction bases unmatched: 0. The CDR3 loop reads CASSLTGDQPQHF. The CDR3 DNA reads TGTGCCAGCAGCTTGACAGGGGATCAGCCCCAGCATTTT.

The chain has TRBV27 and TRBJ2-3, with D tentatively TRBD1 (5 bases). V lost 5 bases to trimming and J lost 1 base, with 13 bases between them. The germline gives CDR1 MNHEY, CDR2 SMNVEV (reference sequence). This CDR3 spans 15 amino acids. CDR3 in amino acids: CASSPTTVGTDTQYF. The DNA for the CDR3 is TGTGCCAGCAGTCCAACGACAGTGGGCACAGATACGCAGTATTTT.

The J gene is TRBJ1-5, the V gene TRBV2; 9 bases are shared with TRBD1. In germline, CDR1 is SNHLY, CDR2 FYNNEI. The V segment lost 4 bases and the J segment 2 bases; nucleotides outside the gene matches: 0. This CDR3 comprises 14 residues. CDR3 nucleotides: TGTGCCAGCAGTGGGGACAGGGGCAATCAGCCCCAGCATTTT. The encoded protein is CASSGDRGNQPQHF.

The CDR3 region is CASSYSTGQGDEKLFF. The CDR3 DNA reads as TGTGCCAGCAGTTACTCGACGGGACAGGGAGATGAAAAACTGTTTTTT. V and J are TRBV6-5 and TRBJ1-4, with 9 nucleotides matching TRBD1. Looked up from germline, CDR1 is MNHEY and CDR2 is SVGAGI. Trimming at V came to 0 bases and at J to 6 bases, leaving 5 bases not matched to a gene. The CDR3 has 16 amino acids.

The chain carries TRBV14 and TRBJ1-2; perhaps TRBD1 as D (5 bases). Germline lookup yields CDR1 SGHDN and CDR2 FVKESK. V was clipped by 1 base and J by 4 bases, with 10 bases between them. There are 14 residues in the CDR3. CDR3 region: CASSQGRQSYGYTF. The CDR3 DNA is TGTGCCAGCAGCCAAGGTCGACAGAGCTATGGCTACACCTTC.

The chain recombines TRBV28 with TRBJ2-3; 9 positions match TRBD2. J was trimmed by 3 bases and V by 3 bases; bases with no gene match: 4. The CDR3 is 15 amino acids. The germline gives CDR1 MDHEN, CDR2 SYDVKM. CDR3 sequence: CASSLAGGDTDTQYF. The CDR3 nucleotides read TGTGCCAGCAGTTTGGCGGGGGGGGATACAGATACGCAGTATTTT.

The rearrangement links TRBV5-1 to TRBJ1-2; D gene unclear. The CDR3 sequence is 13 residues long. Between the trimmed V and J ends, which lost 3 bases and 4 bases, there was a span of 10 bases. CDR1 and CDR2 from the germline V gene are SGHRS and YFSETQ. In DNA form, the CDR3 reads TGCGCCAGCAGCTCAGGAAAATTCTATGGCTACACCTTC. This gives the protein CASSSGKFYGYTF.

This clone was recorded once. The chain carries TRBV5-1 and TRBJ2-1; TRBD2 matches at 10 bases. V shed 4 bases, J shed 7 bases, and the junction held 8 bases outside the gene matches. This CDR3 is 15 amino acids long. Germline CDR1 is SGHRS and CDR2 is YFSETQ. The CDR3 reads CASSPGLAGVNEQFF. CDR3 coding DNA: TGCGCCAGCAGCCCCGGTCTAGCGGGAGTAAATGAGCAGTTCTTC. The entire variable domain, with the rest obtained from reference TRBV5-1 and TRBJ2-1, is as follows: KAGVTQTPRYLIKTRGQQVTLSCSPISGHRSVSWYQQTPGQGLQFLFEYFSETQRNKGNFPGRFSGRQFSNSRSEMNVSTLELGDSALYLCASSPGLAGVNEQFFGPGTRLTVL.

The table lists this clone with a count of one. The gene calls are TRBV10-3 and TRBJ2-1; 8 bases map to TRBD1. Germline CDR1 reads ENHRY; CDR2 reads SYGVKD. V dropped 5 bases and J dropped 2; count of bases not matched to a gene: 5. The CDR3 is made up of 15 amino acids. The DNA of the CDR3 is TGTGCCATCAGTAATCACAGGGGGGCCTACAATGAGCAGTTCTTC. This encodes CAISNHRGAYNEQFF.

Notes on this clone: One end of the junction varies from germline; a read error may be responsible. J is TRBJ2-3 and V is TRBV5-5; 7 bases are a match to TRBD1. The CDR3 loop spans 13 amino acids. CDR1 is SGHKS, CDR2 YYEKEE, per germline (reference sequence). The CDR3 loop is CTSSFDRADTQYF. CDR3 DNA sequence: TGTACCAGCAGCTTTGACAGGGCAGATACGCAGTATTTT.

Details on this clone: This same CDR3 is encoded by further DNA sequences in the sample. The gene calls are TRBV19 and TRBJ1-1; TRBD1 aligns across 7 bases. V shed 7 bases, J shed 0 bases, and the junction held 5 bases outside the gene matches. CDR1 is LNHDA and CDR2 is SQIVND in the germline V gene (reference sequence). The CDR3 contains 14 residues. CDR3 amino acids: CASTPGQLNTEAFF. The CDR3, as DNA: TGTGCCAGTACTCCGGGACAGTTGAACACTGAAGCTTTCTTT.